Reported below is one T cell receptor beta chain. Its antigen is unknown. This entry comes from a study of a mutant IDH1 vaccine in newly diagnosed glioma. Overall study: Sex among treated patients split about 60% male, around 40% female; mean age was approximately 41 years. Therapy received beforehand was radiotherapy, temozolomide, or both, with most patients given both.

The germline V gene encodes CDR1 SNHLY and CDR2 FYNNEI. The CDR3 totals 15 residues. With V trimmed by 4 bases and J by 2 bases, 4 bases remained unmatched. Libraries were prepared by immunoSEQ multiplex PCR; TCRdb keeps only in-frame clonotypes and omits some of them. The data hold 30,000 to 35,000 clones, with approximately 50% observed a single time. Time point specified: week 5, during vaccination. The content of each vaccine dose was 300 ug of mutant IDH1 20-mer peptide, and topical imiquimod accompanied it. The V gene is TRBV2, the J gene TRBJ2-2; TRBD2 aligns across 7 bases. This sample comprised PBMCs, obtained from a glioma patient whose treatment included an IDH1 peptide vaccine. The clonotype was recovered from a woman aged 18 to 35 with glioma. CDR3 bases: TGTGCCAGCAGTGCAGGACTAGGCAACACCGGGGAGCTGTTTTTT. Protein sequence: CASSAGLGNTGELFF.